A single sample gave rise to the 6 T cell receptor beta chains below, sequenced in a study of CD8 T cells in Susac syndrome. Random-hexamer reverse transcription was applied to roughly 0.5 to 1 ug RNA. Each CDR3 protein is one row after TCRdb ran MiXCR on the immunoSEQ multiplex PCR reads. This table holds some 400,000 distinct CDR3 sequences, approximately 85% found once. The specimen was CD8+ T cells from PBMCs. The source of these receptors is a human donor with multiple sclerosis.

The chain's CDR3 is CAIKGDVSLSSYNEQFF. CDR3 nucleotides: TGTGCCATCAAAGGGGATGTAAGCCTCAGCTCCTACAATGAGCAGTTCTTC. V usage is TRBV10-3 and J usage is TRBJ2-1; a possible D gene is TRBD1 (5 bases). The germline V gene has CDR1 ENHRY and CDR2 SYGVKD. The V and J ends lost 7 bases and 0 bases respectively, with 19 bases between them. This CDR3 contains 17 residues.

The sample holds one count of this clonotype. The V and J genes are TRBV5-1 and TRBJ2-1; TRBD2 matches 9 bases. J was trimmed by 1 base and V by 0 bases; bases with no gene match: 5. The CDR3 contains 17 residues. CDR1 SGHRS and CDR2 YFSETQ come from the germline V gene. The CDR3 DNA reads TGCGCCAGCAGCTTGGCCGGCGGGAGGGGGTCCTACAATGAGCAGTTCTTC. Its protein product is CASSLAGGRGSYNEQFF.

This rearrangement joins TRBV4-2 to TRBJ2-1; TRBD2 might be the D (6 bases). The CDR3 has 18 amino acids. The germline CDR1 and CDR2 sequences are LGHNA and YNFKEQ. V was trimmed by 2 bases and J by 1 base, leaving 18 bases between them. The CDR3 protein is CASSQYLGSGLSYNEQFF. The CDR3 coding sequence is TGTGCCAGCAGCCAATACTTAGGTAGCGGCTTATCCTACAATGAGCAGTTCTTC.

The V and J genes are TRBV7-8 and TRBJ1-1, with D perhaps matching TRBD1 (5 bases). The germline V and J ends were trimmed by 4 bases and 0 bases, with 18 bases remaining between them. The CDR3 runs to 17 residues. CDR1 SGHVS and CDR2 FQNEAQ come from the germline V gene. The CDR3 region has the DNA TGTGCCAGCAGCTGGTCAATCGGAGGGGTAATGAACACTGAAGCTTTCTTT. It is translated as CASSWSIGGVMNTEAFF.

Concerning this clonotype: Its ends do not fully match the called genes, so a read error is possible. V usage is TRBV10-3 and J usage is TRBJ1-1, with D maybe TRBD1 (6 bases). The CDR3 spans 15 residues. Germline V lookup: CDR1 ENHRY, CDR2 SYGVKD. In DNA, the CDR3 is TGTGCCATCAGTGCTTACAGGGCCCCGAACCCTGAAGCTTTCTTT. Residues: CAISAYRAPNPEAFF.

The sample holds a few counts of this clonotype. The genes are TRBV11-2 and TRBJ2-5, with TRBD2 identical over 11 bases. The CDR3 runs 16 residues. V shed 2 bases and J 3 bases; nucleotides not matched to a gene: 5. Per germline, CDR1 SGHAT and CDR2 FQNNGV. Written as DNA, the CDR3 is TGTGCCAGCAGCTTAATTACTAGCGGGGGTGAAGAGACCCAGTACTTC. As protein: CASSLITSGGEETQYF.